This T cell receptor beta chain was profiled in a study of cytomegalovirus exposure and HLA in healthy donors. Measured with immunoSEQ multiplex PCR; TCRdb has only the in-frame clones, and not every one. Of about 160,000 clones listed, around 96% are singletons. The CDR3 extends over 14 amino acids. The germline V gene encodes CDR1 SGHTA and CDR2 FQGNSA. V lost 5 bases to trimming and J lost 6 bases, with 16 bases between them. The rearrangement uses TRBV7-2 and TRBJ1-2; unclear D gene. This TCR was recovered from a woman between 18 and 30 years old in good health and CMV-seronegative. Sequences were obtained from PBMCs. The CDR3 region has the DNA TGTGCCAGCAGCCGACCTCAGACAACAAATGGCTACACCTTC. Translated: CASSRPQTTNGYTF.